Given below is one T cell receptor (beta chain) in context. The antigen is not known. This entry belongs to a study of PD-1 blockade in classical Hodgkin lymphoma. Background on the study: Administration of nivolumab to patients was at 3 mg/kg intravenously every 2 weeks. Study findings and constraints: It was reported that newly diagnosed patients had less baseline TCR diversity than healthy donors. Nivolumab starters within 1 year of ASCT were excluded.

Sequenced by immunoSEQ multiplex PCR; TCRdb stores in-frame clones only, minus some. Of 15,000 to 20,000 clones listed, about 75% are singletons. The time point denotes: cycle 4 day 1 (C4D1), after 6 weeks of nivolumab. Every patient experienced relapse after autologous stem cell transplantation, and brentuximab vedotin exposure varied. Out of thawed PBMCs, magnetic negative selection purified CD4+ T cells. Best outcomes ranged across complete response, partial response and progressive disease. CDR3 size: 14 residues. After removal of 0 bases from V and 6 bases from J, the junction contained 1 base not matched to a gene. Germline V gene sequence: CDR1 SGHAT, CDR2 FQNNGV.

The source was CD4+ T cells from blood, collected before the fourth cycle of nivolumab. This rearrangement joins TRBV11-2 to TRBJ2-1; 8 positions match TRBD2. The clonotype was recovered from a human donor with classical Hodgkin lymphoma. CDR3 DNA sequence: TGTGCCAGCAGCTTAGAGCGGGGGGTCAATGAGCAGTTCTTC. It encodes CASSLERGVNEQFF.